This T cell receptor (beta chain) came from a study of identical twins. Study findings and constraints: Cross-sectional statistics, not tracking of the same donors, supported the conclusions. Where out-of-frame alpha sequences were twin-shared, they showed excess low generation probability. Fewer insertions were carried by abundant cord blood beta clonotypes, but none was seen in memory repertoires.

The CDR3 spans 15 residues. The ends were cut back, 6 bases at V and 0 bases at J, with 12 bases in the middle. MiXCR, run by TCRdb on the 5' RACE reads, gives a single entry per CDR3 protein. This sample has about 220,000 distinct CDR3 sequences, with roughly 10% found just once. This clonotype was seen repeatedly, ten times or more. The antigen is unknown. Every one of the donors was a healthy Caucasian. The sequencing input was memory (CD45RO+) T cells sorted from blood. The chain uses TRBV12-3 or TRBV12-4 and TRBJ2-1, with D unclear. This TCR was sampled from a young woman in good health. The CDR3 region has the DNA TGTGCCAGCAGGCCAGGCATAAACTCCTACAATGAGCAGTTCTTC. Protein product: CASRPGINSYNEQFF.